The 13 T cell receptor beta chains listed next were all sequenced from one sample in a study of graft-versus-host responses after intestinal transplantation. Antigens for these TCRs are unknown. Produced via immunoSEQ multiplex PCR; TCRdb's table is partial and in-frame only. The repertoire includes some 130,000 clones, 85% to 95% of them detected once, and more than 0.09% sits in the top ten. Specimen: unstimulated CD4+ T cells sorted from spleen or lymph node cells, collected before intestinal transplant. All receptors derive from a human donor who received an intestinal transplant.

The chain couples TRBV27 to TRBJ1-1, with 7 bases lining up with TRBD1. The CDR3 extends over 17 amino acids. Germline V gene sequence: CDR1 MNHEY, CDR2 SMNVEV (reference sequence). V shed 8 bases, J shed 1 base, and the junction held 16 bases outside the gene matches. CDR3 amino acids: CASSRGRWAVGNTEAFF. The DNA for the CDR3 is TGTGCCAGCTCTAGGGGGCGATGGGCTGTGGGGAACACTGAAGCTTTCTTT.

The chain employs TRBV11-2 and TRBJ1-2; D uncertain. The CDR3 consists of 14 residues. Germline CDR1 is SGHAT and CDR2 is FQNNGV. Trimming pared 0 bases from V and 4 bases from J, leaving 9 bases between. In DNA, the CDR3 is TGTGCCAGCAGCTTAGAACCGGGGATCTATGGCTACACCTTC. Its translation is CASSLEPGIYGYTF. Combining the CDR3 with reference TRBV11-2 and TRBJ1-2 gives the whole variable domain EAGVAQSPRYKIIEKRQSVAFWCNPISGHATLYWYQQILGQGPKLLIQFQNNGVVDDSQLPKDRFSAERLKGVDSTLKIQPAKLEDSAVYLCASSLEPGIYGYTFGSGTRLTVV.

This chain joins TRBV12-5 and TRBJ2-5; TRBD2 agrees at 13 bases. This CDR3 is 16 amino acids long. Germline V lookup: CDR1 LGHNT, CDR2 FRNRAP. Losses at the gene ends were 1 base for V and 4 bases for J; bases not matched to a gene: 3. The CDR3 DNA sequence: TGTGCTAGTGGTTTGGGGACTAGCGGGAGACCAGAGACCCAGTACTTC. This sequence encodes CASGLGTSGRPETQYF.

V usage is TRBV7-3 and J usage is TRBJ2-1, with TRBD2 matching 10 bases. This CDR3 has 17 residues. Germline V CDR1 and CDR2: SGHTA, FQGTGA. After removal of 5 bases from V and 5 bases from J, the junction contained 12 bases not matched to a gene. The CDR3 reads CASSLYSGTSVNNEQFF. Written as DNA, the CDR3 is TGTGCCAGCAGCCTATACTCCGGGACTAGCGTCAACAATGAGCAGTTCTTC.

This clone was found once. The V and J genes are TRBV18 and TRBJ2-7; D gene ambiguous. Germline CDR1 reads KGHSH; CDR2 reads LQKENI. Trimming shortened V by 3 bases and J by 1 base, and 4 bases separated the two germline ends. The CDR3 runs to 12 residues. The CDR3, as DNA: TGTGCCAGCTCACCCCAGTCCTACGAGCAGTACTTC. Its translation is CASSPQSYEQYF.

This clone turned up a few times. The CDR3 nucleotides read TGTGCCAGCACCACCCCGGGACAGGGAAATGAAAAACTGTTTTTT. Protein sequence: CASTTPGQGNEKLFF. The chain employs TRBV28 and TRBJ1-4, with TRBD1 matching over 9 bases. The CDR3 has 15 residues. In germline, CDR1 is MDHEN, CDR2 SYDVKM. V was pared by 7 bases and J by 5 bases, with 8 bases of the junction left unmatched.

The V and J genes are TRBV1 and TRBJ2-2. TRBV1 represents a pseudogene. The CDR3 has 17 residues. CDR3: CTSSQDPSPANTGELFF. CDR3 in DNA: TGCACCAGCAGCCAAGATCCCAGCCCGGCGAACACCGGGGAGCTGTTTTTT.

The chain uses TRBV6-5 and TRBJ2-2, with TRBD2 as a possible D gene (5 bases). The CDR3 covers 14 residues. Germline V gene sequence: CDR1 MNHEY, CDR2 SVGAGI. V was shortened by 8 bases and J by 0 bases, with 10 bases between the two germline ends. The CDR3 spells CASEKTTNTGELFF. The CDR3 bases are TGTGCCAGCGAAAAGACTACGAACACCGGGGAGCTGTTTTTT.

The V and J genes are TRBV10-2 and TRBJ2-7, with a possible D match to TRBD1 (6 bases). This CDR3 comprises 15 residues. Germline values: CDR1 WSHSY, CDR2 SAAADI. Trimming removed 6 bases from V and 6 bases from J, with 21 bases in between. The CDR3: CASRKNRAGEGEQYF. The CDR3 region has the DNA TGCGCCAGCAGGAAAAACAGGGCCGGAGAAGGCGAGCAGTACTTC.

The rearrangement links TRBV11-2 to TRBJ1-1; D ambiguous. Germline V CDR1 and CDR2: SGHAT, FQNNGV. V shed 10 bases and J shed 0 bases, with 6 bases lying between them. The CDR3 has 11 amino acids. CDR3 amino acids: CATQMNTEAFF. The CDR3 coding sequence is TGTGCCACTCAAATGAACACTGAAGCTTTCTTT.

The rearrangement uses TRBV30 and TRBJ2-3; 9 positions match TRBD1. V was clipped by 4 bases and J by 2 bases; unmatched bases: 4. This CDR3 is built from 14 residues. Germline values: CDR1 GTSNPN, CDR2 SVGIG (reference sequence). The CDR3 region is CAWNGQGFTDTQYF. The CDR3 DNA is TGTGCCTGGAACGGACAGGGGTTCACAGATACGCAGTATTTT.

This sequence joins TRBV30 and TRBJ2-3; 8 nucleotides line up with TRBD2. Germline V gene sequence: CDR1 GTSNPN, CDR2 SVGIG (reference sequence). The length of the CDR3 is 18 residues. The V and J ends lost 1 base and 6 bases, in that order; junction bases with no gene match: 18. CDR3 loop: CAWSGLLLAAFGGDTQYF. As DNA, the CDR3 is TGTGCCTGGAGTGGGTTATTACTAGCGGCATTCGGGGGGGATACGCAGTATTTT.

The V call is TRBV28, the J call TRBJ2-7; maybe TRBD2 (6 bases). The CDR3 loop spans 16 amino acids. The ends were cut back, 3 bases at V and 0 bases at J, with 15 bases in the middle. CDR1 MDHEN and CDR2 SYDVKM come from the germline V gene. The CDR3 DNA reads TGTGCCAGCAGTTTGCCCGCCTCGACTAGCTCCTACGAGCAGTACTTC. Translation gives CASSLPASTSSYEQYF.